In this sample, the clone carrying this T cell receptor beta chain turned up many times. This sample was taken from a study of T cells in Graves' hyperthyroidism and ophthalmopathy. V lost 6 bases and J lost 3, with 21 bases in between. The CDR3 is 15 amino acids. Germline assignment: CDR1 DFQATT and CDR2 SNEGSKA (reference sequence). RNA transcripts served as the template for amplifying TCR beta CDR3 regions. TCR CDR3 underwent first-round RT-PCR with the HTBI primer set. TCRdb processed the multiplex PCR reads anew with MiXCR; each CDR3 protein has one entry. The sample lists more than 300,000 distinct CDR3 sequences, about 14% occurring once. Every diagnosis used clinical symptoms, serum thyroxine and TRAb, thyroid ultrasound and orbital computed tomography.

The chain employs TRBV20-1 and TRBJ2-7, with D possibly being TRBD1 (8 bases). The receptor was isolated from a woman under 40 with Graves' ophthalmopathy. Sequenced sample: blood. The CDR3 spells CSAPGGTGSLYEQYF. The CDR3 nucleotides read TGCAGTGCCCCCGGGGGGACAGGCAGCCTCTACGAGCAGTACTTC.